The 13 T cell receptor beta chains listed next were all sequenced from one sample in a study of blood T cells in healthy people across ages. Combining a sample-barcoded 5' primer with a J-beta primer mix, a second PCR ran for roughly 6 to 12 cycles. Each CDR3 protein is one row after TCRdb ran MiXCR on the 5' RACE reads. The table shows around 1,900,000 distinct CDR3 sequences, with 39% occurring only once. Sequenced sample: blood. The source of these receptors is a human donor in good health.

The rearrangement joins TRBV11-2 to TRBJ2-1; no clear D gene. The CDR3 spans 17 residues. Germline CDR1 is SGHAT and CDR2 is FQNNGV. Trimming cost V 4 bases and J 0 bases, with 16 bases left between them. Here the CDR3 reads CASSSTRAVNSYNEQFF. CDR3 in DNA: TGTGCCAGCAGCTCAACTCGGGCGGTAAACTCCTACAATGAGCAGTTCTTC.

This chain connects TRBV27 to TRBJ1-5; 9 nucleotides match TRBD1. The ends lost 4 bases at V and 2 bases at J; junction bases unmatched: 6. Germline CDR1 and CDR2: MNHEY and SMNVEV (reference sequence). This CDR3 is 16 amino acids long. CDR3 protein: CASSSRGQGGNQPQHF. In DNA, the CDR3 is TGTGCCAGCAGTTCCCGGGGACAGGGAGGCAATCAGCCCCAGCATTTT.

V gene TRBV29-1 combines with J gene TRBJ2-5; a weak D match, TRBD2 (5 bases). Germline values: CDR1 SQVTM, CDR2 ANQGSEA. Trimming removed 7 bases from V and 1 base from J, with 16 bases in between. This CDR3 region has 14 residues. This CDR3 is CSGSGGTLQETQYF. The CDR3 DNA sequence: TGCAGCGGGTCAGGAGGAACGCTCCAAGAGACCCAGTACTTC. The full variable domain, its missing parts supplied by reference TRBV29-1 and TRBJ2-5, is SAVISQKPSRDICQRGTSLTIQCQVDSQVTMMFWYRQQPGQSLTLIATANQGSEATYESGFVIDKFPISRPNLTFSTLTVSNMSPEDSSIYLCSGSGGTLQETQYFGPGTRLLVL.

The rearrangement joins TRBV5-5 to TRBJ2-7, with 7 bases aligning to TRBD1. The CDR3 has 13 amino acids. V shed 4 bases, J shed 7 bases, and the junction held 8 bases outside the gene matches. Germline loops: CDR1 SGHKS, CDR2 YYEKEE (reference sequence). DNA of the CDR3: TGTGCCAGCAGCGAGGGACAGAGGCGAGAGCAGTACTTC. This translates into CASSEGQRREQYF. The full variable domain, completed using reference TRBV5-5 and TRBJ2-7, is DAGVTQSPTHLIKTRGQQVTLRCSPISGHKSVSWYQQVLGQGPQFIFQYYEKEERGRGNFPDRFSARQFPNYSSELNVNALLLGDSALYLCASSEGQRREQYFGPGTRLTVT.

This clonotype appeared a single time. The rearrangement joins TRBV6-5 to TRBJ1-1, with unresolved D. This CDR3 has 14 amino acids. Germline loops: CDR1 MNHEY, CDR2 SVGAGI. The ends were cut back, 4 bases at V and 0 bases at J, with 9 bases in the middle. CDR3 DNA sequence: TGTGCCAGCAGTTGGTCCGGGCTGAACACTGAAGCTTTCTTT. This sequence encodes CASSWSGLNTEAFF.

The rearrangement joins TRBV29-1 to TRBJ1-6; D is ambiguous. Germline assignment: CDR1 SQVTM and CDR2 ANQGSEA. The CDR3 is 12 amino acids. The CDR3 is CAGEGPNSPLHF. The CDR3 DNA follows: TGCGCGGGTGAGGGTCCCAATTCACCCCTCCACTTT.

This clonotype has more than one count but fewer than ten. The V gene is TRBV4-3, the J gene TRBJ1-2; no definite D call. The ends were cut back, 0 bases at V and 3 bases at J, with 8 bases in the middle. The CDR3 extends over 14 amino acids. The germline V gene has CDR1 LGHNA and CDR2 YSLEER. The CDR3 sequence: CASSQEEGDYGYTF. CDR3 sequence (DNA): TGCGCCAGCAGCCAAGAGGAGGGAGACTATGGCTACACCTTC.

On this clonotype itself: The junction does not match germline at one end; this may be a read error. The chain employs TRBV7-8 and TRBJ1-5; D is uncertain. This CDR3 spans 15 amino acids. CDR1 is SGHVS, CDR2 FQNEAQ, per germline. The CDR3 sequence: CANSLFKGSNQPQHF. CDR3 in DNA: TGTGCCAACAGCTTATTCAAGGGAAGCAATCAGCCCCAGCATTTT.

The chain couples TRBV12-3 or TRBV12-4 to TRBJ2-5, with D hard to call. Matching the DNA end better, TRBJ2-7 makes the J call doubtful. The CDR3 spans 13 residues. The CDR3 DNA sequence: TGTGCCAGCAGTCCTTTCGACTCCCGCGAGCAGTACTTC. It encodes CASSPFDSREQYF.

V and J are TRBV10-3 and TRBJ1-5; TRBD1 is a possible D gene (6 bases). The CDR3 has 13 residues. Germline loops: CDR1 ENHRY, CDR2 SYGVKD. Trimming left V 6 bases short and J 5 bases short, with 11 bases between. CDR3 loop: CAISPGDHQPQHF. The CDR3 DNA sequence: TGTGCCATCAGCCCAGGGGATCATCAGCCCCAGCATTTT.

The rearrangement uses TRBV20-1 and TRBJ1-1; D is unclear. Germline V gene data show CDR1 as DFQATT and CDR2 as SNEGSKA (reference sequence). This CDR3 has 12 amino acids. CDR3 coding DNA: TGCAGCCCCTCGGCAGGCCACACTGAAGCTTTCTTT. Translation: CSPSAGHTEAFF.

The rearrangement links TRBV4-3 to TRBJ2-6; 10 bases align to TRBD2. CDR1 LGHNA and CDR2 YSLEER come from the germline V gene. The CDR3 is 18 amino acids. Unmatched junction bases numbered 6, after V lost 4 bases and J lost 0 bases. The CDR3 bases are TGCGCCAGCAGCCCCCTAGCGGGGGACCACTCTGGGGCCAACGTCCTGACTTTC. It yields the protein CASSPLAGDHSGANVLTF.

On this clonotype: Germline is not matched at one junction end, which may reflect a read error. J is TRBJ2-3 and V is TRBV7-9; 9 nucleotides align to TRBD1. This CDR3 comprises 15 residues. Germline V CDR1 and CDR2: SEHNR, FQNEAQ (reference sequence). The CDR3 spells CTSGTDRGAADTQYF. The CDR3 nucleotides read TGTACCAGCGGGACGGACAGGGGAGCGGCAGATACGCAGTATTTT.